What follows are 17 T cell receptor beta chains derived from one specimen sequenced in a study of tumor and adjacent non-tumor tissue in lung cancer. No cell sorting was done before RNA was extracted from the tissue. The normal lung tissue was taken more than 3 cm from the tumor edge. Three rounds of nested PCR, following a modified ARM-PCR protocol, produced the TCRbeta library. Each CDR3 protein is one row after TCRdb ran MiXCR on the multiplex PCR reads. The top ten clones hold 25% to 35% of a sample with tens of thousands of distinct CDR3 sequences, around two thirds of them seen once. Sequencing was performed on distant non-tumor lung tissue. These receptors were obtained from a woman aged 50 to 60 with non-small cell lung cancer.

With regard to this clonotype: The CDR3 does not close with the conserved phenylalanine or tryptophan, likely indicating a read error. This chain joins TRBV11-2 and TRBJ2-7, with D unclear. Germline lookup yields CDR1 SGHAT and CDR2 FQNNGV. This CDR3 is 13 amino acids long. DNA for the CDR3: TGTACCAGTAGCCTAGAGCCGGGCGCCGAGCAGTACCTC. Protein: CTSSLEPGAEQYL.

Turning to this clonotype: A read error may produce the germline difference seen at one junction end. The V gene is TRBV28, the J gene TRBJ1-1, with 8 bases identical to TRBD1. In germline, CDR1 is MDHEN, CDR2 SYDVKM. This CDR3 spans 15 amino acids. The CDR3 loop reads CVSSLIRDRRIRAFF. CDR3 DNA sequence: TGTGTCAGCAGTTTAATCCGGGACAGGCGCATCAGGGCATTCTTT.

There are many counts of this clonotype. This chain joins TRBV5-4 and TRBJ1-2, with D possibly being TRBD1 (5 bases). V lost 0 bases and J 4 bases, leaving 7 bases between the germline ends. Germline assignment: CDR1 SGHNT and CDR2 YYREEE (reference sequence). This CDR3 contains 13 residues. CDR3 loop: CASSLDRSYGYTF. The CDR3 nucleotides read TGTGCCAGCAGCTTGGACAGGAGCTATGGCTACACCTTC.

Points on this clonotype: The CDR3 end shows no conserved phenylalanine or tryptophan, and so a read error is likely. The rearrangement uses TRBV6-1 and TRBJ1-4, with D possibly TRBD1 on 6 matching bases. Germline CDR1 and CDR2: MNHNS and SASEGT. V lost 0 bases to trimming and J lost 6 bases, with 14 bases between them. The CDR3 length is 16 residues. The CDR3 DNA reads as TGTGCCAGCAGTGAAGCGCCGGGACAAGGGGATGAAAAACTGTTTCTT. Its protein is CASSEAPGQGDEKLFL.

Comments on this clonotype: A much more abundant neighbour one base away suggests this may be a read error. J is TRBJ2-7 and V is TRBV20-1; tentative D call: TRBD1 (6 bases). CDR1 and CDR2 from the germline V gene are DFQATT and SNEGSKA (reference sequence). The CDR3 sequence is 15 residues long. V gave up 4 bases and J gave up 1 base, with 17 bases separating them. The CDR3 reads CSATPGQGNSYEQYF. The CDR3 DNA follows: TGCAGTGCTACACCGGGACAAGGTAATTCCTACGAGCAGTACTTC.

A note on this clonotype: At one of its ends the junction is not consistent with the germline gene, which may arise from a read error. V and J are TRBV4-3 and TRBJ2-3; 7 bases map to TRBD2. The CDR3 sequence is 15 residues long. Germline CDR1 and CDR2: LGHNA and YSLEER. CDR3: CANSPSAGVTDTQYF. The CDR3 nucleotides are TGCGCCAACAGCCCTAGCGCGGGAGTCACAGATACGCAGTATTTT.

In the case of this clonotype: A clone one base away is much larger, so this may be a read error. The chain uses TRBV6-5 and TRBJ2-1; 11 bases are shared with TRBD2. The CDR3 consists of 15 residues. Germline V gene sequence: CDR1 MNHEY, CDR2 SVGAGI. CDR3 in amino acids: CTSSVVAGGLNEQFF. As DNA, the CDR3 is TGTACCAGCAGCGTGGTAGCGGGAGGGCTTAATGAGCAGTTCTTC.

In the case of this clonotype: One end of the junction does not line up with germline, which may come from a read error. The V call is TRBV6-5, the J call TRBJ2-7, with 9 bases fitting TRBD2. The CDR3 contains 17 residues. CDR1 is MNHEY, CDR2 SVGAGI, per germline. CDR3 sequence reads: CGSSSATGNSGSRLQYF. The CDR3, as DNA: TGTGGCAGCAGTTCCGCTACCGGGAATAGCGGGAGTCGTTTGCAGTACTTC.

This clonotype has only one observation. A read error is likely, as this CDR3 ends without the conserved phenylalanine or tryptophan. The V and J genes are TRBV29-1 and TRBJ2-5; 11 bases line up with TRBD2. The CDR3 is 16 amino acids. CDR1 is SQVTM and CDR2 is ANQGSEA in the germline V gene. The CDR3 spells CSFAVNSGRVVETQYL. The DNA of the CDR3 is TGTAGCTTTGCGGTCAATAGCGGGAGGGTGGTGGAGACCCAGTACTTA.

Note on this clonotype: The junction differs from germline at one of its ends, possibly a read error. The chain uses TRBV12-3 or TRBV12-4 and TRBJ2-3, with 8 positions matching TRBD2. This CDR3 comprises 16 residues. CDR3 sequence (DNA): TGTGCCAGCAGTTTTGATACTAGCGGATCCACAGATATGCAGTATTTT. This encodes CASSFDTSGSTDMQYF.

Notes on this clonotype: The junction and the germline gene differ at one end; a read error may be behind it. The genes are TRBV6-2 or TRBV6-3 and TRBJ2-1; D call uncertain. This CDR3 has 13 residues. In germline, CDR1 is MNHEY, CDR2 SVGEGT. CDR3 sequence reads: CASSSTESREQLF. The CDR3 region has the DNA TGTGCCAGCAGTTCCACCGAATCCCGTGAGCAGTTATTC.

The chain employs TRBV5-6 and TRBJ2-1; TRBD2 matches 9 bases. CDR3 size: 16 residues. The ends lost 4 bases at V and 5 bases at J; junction bases unmatched: 10. Germline V gives CDR1 SGHDT, CDR2 YYEEEE. In DNA form, the CDR3 reads TGTGCCAGCAGCATCGCCAGGACTAGCGTTCACAATGAGCAGTTCTTC. Translated: CASSIARTSVHNEQFF.

Regarding this clonotype: Being one base from a much bigger clone, this may be a read error. Because the CDR3 is missing its conserved closing phenylalanine or tryptophan, this is likely a read error. The CDR3 protein is CATTGELGQPQHC. CDR3 coding DNA: TGTGCCACTACAGGGGAATTGGGCCAGCCCCAGCATTGT. The V gene is TRBV10-3, the J gene TRBJ1-5; 7 nucleotides agree with TRBD1. Germline values: CDR1 ENHRY, CDR2 SYGVKD. Germline trimming cut 10 bases from V and 7 bases from J; bases unmatched to any gene: 10. CDR3 length: 13 residues.

The chain couples TRBV6-5 to TRBJ1-6, with D possibly TRBD1 on 5 matching bases. CDR1 is MNHEY and CDR2 is SVGAGI in the germline V gene. Trimming pared 7 bases from V and 8 bases from J, leaving 15 bases between. This CDR3 has 14 amino acids. CDR3 residues: CASKGIRLHSPLHF. CDR3 DNA sequence: TGTGCCAGCAAGGGGATCCGGCTCCATTCACCCCTCCACTTT.

The rearrangement joins TRBV19 to TRBJ2-2; possible D gene TRBD2, 6 bases. Between the trimmed V and J ends, which lost 6 bases and 6 bases, there was a span of 14 bases. This CDR3 comprises 14 residues. Per germline, CDR1 LNHDA and CDR2 SQIVND (reference sequence). The CDR3 loop is CASSLGGWAGELFF. CDR3 DNA sequence: TGTGCCAGTAGCCTGGGGGGATGGGCCGGGGAGCTGTTTTTT.

Comments on this clonotype: With a far larger clone one base away, a read error is the likely cause. The chain recombines TRBV29-1 with TRBJ2-3; no clear D. The V gene's germline CDR1 is SQVTM and CDR2 ANQGSEA. The CDR3 totals 10 residues. The CDR3 loop is CSARTDAQYF. In nucleotides, the CDR3 is TGCAGCGCCCGTACAGATGCGCAGTATTTT.

Points on this clonotype: Since a much larger clone is just one base distant, this may be a read error. J is TRBJ2-2 and V is TRBV12-3 or TRBV12-4; D is ambiguous. This CDR3 is built from 14 residues. The V and J ends lost 1 base and 4 bases respectively, with 7 bases between them. Here the CDR3 reads CASSLVLTTGELFF. Here the CDR3 DNA reads TGTGCCAGCAGTTTAGTCCTAACCACCGGGGAGCTGTTTTTT.